Listed below are T cell receptor beta chains from one sample, sequenced in a study of blood T cell repertoires in COVID-19. TCRdb keeps only in-frame clones here, not all; method: immunoSEQ multiplex PCR. The data show fewer than 80,000 clones, 74% seen once. Sequenced: peripheral blood. These receptor sequences come from a woman aged 80 or over with acute or convalescent COVID-19. The CDR3 runs from the conserved cysteine through the conserved F or W. Each record gives: J gene, clone size, D gene, V gene, CDR3 length, CDR3 protein, CDR3 DNA. A D gene is named only where the DNA matches it firmly. The size field is filled for only some rows; it gives once, few, many or a size class.

TRBJ2-1,-,TRBD2,TRBV5-4,12,CASSREAREQFF,TGTGCCAGCAGCCGGGAGGCGCGGGAGCAGTTCTTC
TRBJ2-1,-,TRBD2,TRBV28,17,CASSLPYSGGVTGEQFF,TGTGCCAGCAGTTTACCTTACTCGGGAGGGGTTACAGGTGAGCAGTTCTTC
TRBJ2-2,once,-,TRBV3-1/TRBV3-2,20,CASSQSSQTEVNGNTGELFF,TGTGCCAGCAGCCAATCGTCCCAGACAGAGGTTAACGGGAACACCGGGGAGCTGTTTTTT
TRBJ1-4,-,TRBD1,TRBV2,15,CASRTLGTGNEKLFF,TGTGCCAGCAGAACCCTAGGGACAGGAAATGAAAAACTGTTTTTT
TRBJ2-1,once,TRBD2,TRBV10-3,15,CASPLAGGPHNEQFF,TGTGCCAGCCCACTAGCGGGAGGCCCACACAATGAGCAGTTCTTC
TRBJ2-5,-,-,TRBV6-5,13,CASSYPNEETQYF,TGTGCCAGCAGTTACCCCAATGAAGAGACCCAGTACTTC
TRBJ1-6,-,TRBD1,TRBV30,13,CAFSGTGGSPLHF,TGTGCCTTCTCCGGGACAGGGGGATCACCCCTCCACTTT
TRBJ2-5,-,-,TRBV29-1,14,CSVVPPNVQETQYF,TGCAGCGTTGTTCCCCCTAACGTACAAGAGACCCAGTACTTC
TRBJ2-7,-,TRBD1,TRBV9,15,CASSVGTGGEYEQYF,TGTGCCAGCAGCGTAGGAACAGGGGGCGAATACGAGCAGTACTTC
TRBJ1-3,few,-,TRBV19,14,CASQQAISGNTIYF,TGTGCCAGCCAACAGGCGATCTCTGGAAACACCATATATTTT
TRBJ2-5,-,TRBD2,TRBV11-3,14,CASSHNPGGETQYF,TGTGCCAGCAGCCACAACCCGGGAGGCGAGACCCAGTACTTC
TRBJ1-2,-,TRBD1,TRBV28,16,CASSFETGVANYGYTF,TGTGCCAGCAGTTTTGAGACAGGGGTGGCTAACTATGGCTACACCTTC
TRBJ2-1,-,-,TRBV29-1,16,CSVEDVARPDYNEQFF,TGCAGCGTTGAAGATGTTGCTAGGCCCGATTACAATGAGCAGTTCTTC
TRBJ1-1,-,-,TRBV5-1,14,CASSLLEGYTEAFF,TGCGCCAGCAGCTTGTTGGAGGGGTACACTGAAGCTTTCTTT
TRBJ2-1,-,TRBD2,TRBV2,15,CASSVLAGAFNEQFF,TGTGCCAGCAGTGTCCTAGCGGGAGCGTTCAATGAGCAGTTCTTC
TRBJ2-2,-,TRBD1,TRBV28,16,CASRLRGQARTGELFF,TGTGCCAGCAGGCTCAGGGGACAGGCGAGGACCGGGGAGCTGTTTTTT
TRBJ1-5,few,-,TRBV28,18,CASSLGAAGQGSNQPQHF,TGTGCCAGCAGTTTAGGGGCTGCGGGGCAGGGAAGCAATCAGCCCCAGCATTTT
TRBJ2-1,many,-,TRBV7-2,14,CASSINNLNNEQFF,TGTGCCAGCAGCATTAACAACCTCAACAATGAGCAGTTCTTC
TRBJ2-7,-,TRBD1,TRBV5-1,15,CASSFRQGGTYEQYF,TGCGCCAGCAGCTTTAGACAGGGTGGTACCTACGAGCAGTACTTC
TRBJ1-2,-,TRBD1,TRBV2,17,CASSDSETGGTNYGYTF,TGTGCCAGCAGTGATTCCGAGACAGGGGGGACTAACTATGGCTACACCTTC
TRBJ2-1,-,TRBD2,TRBV7-2,15,CASSLTTSARGEQFF,TGTGCCAGCAGCTTAACGACTAGCGCCCGGGGTGAGCAGTTCTTC
TRBJ1-5,-,-,TRBV24-1,14,CATSARGTNQPQHF,TGTGCCACCAGTGCTAGGGGCACTAATCAGCCCCAGCATTTT
TRBJ1-3,-,TRBD1,TRBV28,13,CALKKQGSNTIYF,TGTGCCTTAAAAAAACAGGGGTCTAACACCATATATTTT
TRBJ2-3,-,TRBD2,TRBV7-9,16,CASSLEGGTRTDTQYF,TGTGCCAGCAGCTTAGAGGGAGGGACCCGCACAGATACGCAGTATTTT
TRBJ2-3,few,-,TRBV29-1,14,CSVEESGYSDTQYF,TGCAGCGTTGAAGAATCAGGGTATTCAGATACGCAGTATTTT
TRBJ2-1,-,-,TRBV6-4,15,CASSLTQTSNNEQFF,TGTGCCAGCAGTCTAACTCAGACTTCAAACAATGAGCAGTTCTTC
TRBJ1-2,-,-,TRBV7-9,13,CASSLAGLDGYTF,TGTGCCAGCAGCTTAGCGGGACTAGATGGCTACACCTTC
TRBJ2-7,-,-,TRBV5-4,14,CAILRDKSSYEQYF,TGTGCCATCCTCCGGGACAAGAGCTCCTACGAGCAGTACTTC
TRBJ2-1,-,TRBD2,TRBV4-3,15,CASSQEQREIDEQFF,TGCGCCAGCAGCCAAGAACAGCGGGAAATCGATGAGCAGTTCTTC
TRBJ2-7,-,TRBD1,TRBV23-1,20,CASSQPGQGARRVVSYEQYF,TGCGCCAGCAGTCAACCTGGACAGGGGGCGCGGCGGGTCGTCTCCTACGAGCAGTACTTC
TRBJ2-1,-,-,TRBV20-1,11,CSASPGVGQFF,TGCAGTGCTAGCCCGGGGGTGGGGCAGTTCTTC
TRBJ2-3,-,TRBD2,TRBV7-2,16,CASSPRTSGRTDTQYF,TGTGCCAGCAGCCCAAGGACTAGCGGGAGAACCGATACGCAGTATTTT
TRBJ1-2,-,-,TRBV10-3,12,CATSPDSYGYTF,TGTGCCACCTCACCCGACAGCTATGGCTACACCTTC
TRBJ1-3,few,-,TRBV12-3/TRBV12-4,11,CASSMGHTIYF,TGTGCCAGCAGCATGGGCCACACCATATATTTT
TRBJ2-7,few,TRBD1,TRBV28,14,CASRAGQDLYEQYF,TGTGCCAGCAGGGCGGGACAGGACCTCTACGAGCAGTACTTC
TRBJ1-1,few,-,TRBV12-3/TRBV12-4,11,CASNPDPRAFF,TGTGCCAGCAATCCGGATCCGAGGGCTTTCTTT
TRBJ2-7,few,-,TRBV4-1,16,CASSQEIGVSSYEQYF,TGCGCCAGCAGCCAAGAGATAGGAGTGAGCTCCTACGAGCAGTACTTC
TRBJ2-7,-,TRBD1,TRBV9,14,CASSVGTGGHEQYF,TGTGCCAGCAGCGTCGGGACAGGGGGCCACGAGCAGTACTTC
TRBJ2-2,-,-,TRBV15,15,CATSLFRQNTGELFF,TGTGCCACCAGCCTTTTCAGACAGAACACCGGGGAGCTGTTTTTT
TRBJ2-6,-,-,TRBV9,21,CASSPRARGLPGYSGANVLTF,TGTGCCAGCAGCCCCAGAGCTCGGGGACTCCCGGGGTACTCTGGGGCCAACGTCCTGACTTTC
TRBJ1-1,-,-,TRBV29-1,12,CSVAPGRGISFF,TGCAGCGTGGCCCCGGGGAGGGGGATATCTTTCTTT
TRBJ2-7,-,TRBD2,TRBV10-3,15,CAISDDREAPYEQYF,TGTGCCATCAGTGATGATCGGGAGGCGCCCTACGAGCAGTACTTC
TRBJ2-3,-,TRBD2,TRBV3-1/TRBV3-2,16,CASSPLAGGVADTQYF,TGTGCCAGCAGCCCCCTAGCGGGAGGGGTCGCTGATACGCAGTATTTT
TRBJ2-7,once,TRBD2,TRBV4-3,15,CASSQGLAGPYEQYF,TGCGCCAGCAGCCAAGGACTAGCGGGGCCATACGAGCAGTACTTC
TRBJ2-6,-,TRBD1,TRBV3-1/TRBV3-2,21,CASSQYFFGTGEPSGANVLTF,TGTGCCAGCAGCCAATATTTCTTCGGGACAGGGGAGCCCTCTGGGGCCAACGTCCTGACTTTC
TRBJ2-7,-,-,TRBV5-1,14,CASSFGLGGDEQYF,TGCGCCAGCAGCTTTGGTCTAGGCGGCGACGAGCAGTACTTC
TRBJ2-5,-,-,TRBV13,13,CASSLDRAGAQYF,TGTGCCAGCAGCTTAGACAGGGCCGGGGCCCAGTACTTC
TRBJ1-2,-,TRBD1,TRBV5-4,14,CASSVDRGGYGYTF,TGTGCCAGCAGCGTGGACAGGGGAGGCTATGGCTACACCTTC
TRBJ2-5,-,TRBD2,TRBV5-1,16,CARSPGGGLVVETQYF,TGCGCCCGCAGCCCGGGGGGGGGTCTTGTGGTGGAGACCCAGTACTTC
TRBJ2-1,-,-,TRBV24-1,17,CATSDGRGGSGYNEQFF,TGTGCCACCAGTGATGGGCGTGGGGGGAGTGGCTACAATGAGCAGTTCTTC
TRBJ2-2,-,TRBD2,TRBV5-1,14,CASSGTTNTGELFF,TGCGCCAGCTCCGGGACTACGAACACCGGGGAGCTGTTTTTT
TRBJ2-5,-,TRBD1,TRBV18,19,CASSPPAGGVFGTQETQYF,TGTGCCAGCTCACCACCGGCAGGGGGCGTTTTTGGGACACAAGAGACCCAGTACTTC
TRBJ2-2,-,TRBD2,TRBV7-6,16,CASTLGASGTGGELFF,TGTGCCAGCACCCTAGGGGCTAGCGGGACGGGCGGGGAGCTGTTTTTT